This TCR beta chain was profiled in a study of shared clonotypes between healthy human individuals. Study in general: CD8 memory received one plate per donor, CD8 naive two, CD4 memory three and CD4 naive three. Overall study findings and caveats: Of the naive CD4 clonotypes, roughly 5.5% were shared across a handful of donors. All-four-donor shared clonotypes had higher generation probabilities than non-shared clonotypes did. What naive subsets generally showed was a larger estimated richness than memory subsets showed.

As concerns this clone: Its antigen is as yet unknown.

Profiling relied on immunoSEQ multiplex PCR, and the TCRdb table lists in-frame clones only, not all of them. The table records about 2.4 million clones, around nine tenths of them present only once. This sequence was found in a man in his late teens or twenties in good health. Sequenced: naive CD4+ T cells sorted from blood. The subset here: CD45RA+ positively selected.

Here the CDR3 reads CASKPESSGNTIYF. The CDR3 DNA reads as TGTGCCAGTAAACCCGAGAGCTCTGGAAACACCATATATTTT. V gene TRBV19 combines with J gene TRBJ1-3; no reliable D call. The CDR3 loop spans 14 amino acids. V was cut by 7 bases and J by 0 bases, with 10 bases left in between. Germline loops: CDR1 LNHDA, CDR2 SQIVND (reference sequence).